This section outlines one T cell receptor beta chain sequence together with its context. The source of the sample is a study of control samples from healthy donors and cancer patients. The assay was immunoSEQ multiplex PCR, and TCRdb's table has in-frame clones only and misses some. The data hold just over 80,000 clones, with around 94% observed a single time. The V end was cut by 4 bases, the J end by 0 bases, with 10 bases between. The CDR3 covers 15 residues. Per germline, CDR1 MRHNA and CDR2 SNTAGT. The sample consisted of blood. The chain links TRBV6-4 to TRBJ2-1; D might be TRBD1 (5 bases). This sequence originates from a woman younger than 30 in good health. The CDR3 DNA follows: TGTGCCAGCAGTGTTCTAGGGGCCTCCTACAATGAGCAGTTCTTC. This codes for CASSVLGASYNEQFF.